This section outlines one T cell receptor beta chain sequence together with its context. Using immunoSEQ multiplex PCR, the repertoire was profiled, and TCRdb retains in-frame clones only, with some absent. The sample records 50,000 to 75,000 clones, roughly 89% being singletons. This CDR3 comprises 16 residues. CDR1 SGHVS and CDR2 FNYEAQ come from the germline V gene. J was trimmed by 2 bases and V by 2 bases; bases with no gene match: 5. These data originate in a study of blood T cell repertoires in COVID-19. Across the whole study: Donors in the United States, Italy and Spain gave samples during acute or convalescent COVID-19. Nucleic acid was either cDNA or gDNA, and it came from T cells, B-cell-depleted T cells, or PBMCs.

J is TRBJ1-3 and V is TRBV7-6, with TRBD1 matching over 8 bases. The clonotype originates from a human donor in a cohort sampled during active COVID-19. The specimen sequenced was peripheral blood. The CDR3 sequence: CASSLMGQATGNTIYF. Written as DNA, the CDR3 is TGTGCCAGCAGCTTAATGGGACAGGCGACTGGAAACACCATATATTTT.